This TCR beta chain derives from a study of blood T cell repertoires in COVID-19. Study overall: Samples of COVID-19 (acute and convalescent) were obtained from the United States, Italy and Spain. T cells, B-cell-depleted T cells, or PBMCs supplied cDNA or gDNA.

Per the authors' pipeline: Amplifying reference gene primers gave estimates of nucleated cell counts. Sequenced by immunoSEQ multiplex PCR; TCRdb stores in-frame clones only, minus some. V, J and clone size derive from that table, while D and trimming were established from the DNA sequence. The sample records about 240,000 clones, around four fifths being singletons. The CDR3 extends over 13 amino acids. The J segment lost 7 bases and the V segment lost 3 bases, leaving 5 bases of the junction unmatched. Germline V gene sequence: CDR1 MNHEY, CDR2 SVGAGI. The gene calls are TRBV6-5 and TRBJ1-2; 7 nucleotides match TRBD1. The sequenced sample was peripheral blood. The source is a woman aged 60-70 years with active or convalescent COVID-19. Here the CDR3 reads CASSYQGGAGYTF. The CDR3 DNA reads TGTGCCAGCAGTTATCAGGGGGGAGCTGGCTACACCTTC.